This section outlines one T cell receptor (beta chain) sequence together with its context. V was cut by 0 bases and J by 4 bases, with 9 bases left in between. This CDR3 has 14 residues. CDR1 is LGHNA and CDR2 is YSLEER in the germline V gene. This sample stems from a study of blood T cell repertoires in COVID-19. On the study more broadly: Both acute and convalescent COVID-19 samples were obtained from the United States, Italy and Spain.

In the original processing: Amplification with reference gene primers provided the estimates of nucleated cell counts. Repertoires were generated with immunoSEQ multiplex PCR, while TCRdb's copy carries only in-frame clones and drops some. V and J calls and clone size are those listed in that table; D and trimming were worked out from the DNA. The repertoire holds under 250,000 clones, with approximately 80% as singletons. The source is a woman aged 55-75 years who had recovered from COVID-19. Material: peripheral blood. The J gene is TRBJ1-1, the V gene TRBV4-3; D is undetermined. CDR3 nucleotides: TGCGCCAGCAGCCAAGACCATAGAACCACTGAAGCTTTCTTT. Amino acid sequence: CASSQDHRTTEAFF.